The present T cell receptor (beta chain) was sequenced within a study of shared clonotypes between healthy human individuals. Study overall: The study enrolled a couple of women and three men aged 18 to 49.

V lost 7 bases, J lost 6 bases, and 4 bases stayed unmatched. CDR3 length: 14 residues. The V gene's germline CDR1 is LNHDA and CDR2 SQIVND (reference sequence). Measured with immunoSEQ multiplex PCR; TCRdb has only the in-frame clones, and not every one. The profile shows some 690,000 clones, around 91% of them singletons. In its sample, this clone was seen once. The rearrangement joins TRBV19 to TRBJ2-1; 12 bases align to TRBD2. Sequences were obtained from memory CD8+ T cells from PBMCs. Specified subset: CD45RO+ cells pooled with CCR7-negative TemRA cells. This sequence originates from a man younger than 35 in good health. Some clones in this sample may be carry-over from other donors' samples. CDR3 nucleotides: TGTGCCAGTACGGCTAGCGGGAGGGCCAATGAGCAGTTCTTC. It specifies CASTASGRANEQFF. Full variable domain (remainder filled in from reference TRBV19 and TRBJ2-1): DGGITQSPKYLFRKEGQNVTLSCEQNLNHDAMYWYRQDPGQGLRLIYYSQIVNDFQKGDIAEGYSVSREKKESFPLTVTSAQKNPTAFYLCASTASGRANEQFFGPGTRLTVL.